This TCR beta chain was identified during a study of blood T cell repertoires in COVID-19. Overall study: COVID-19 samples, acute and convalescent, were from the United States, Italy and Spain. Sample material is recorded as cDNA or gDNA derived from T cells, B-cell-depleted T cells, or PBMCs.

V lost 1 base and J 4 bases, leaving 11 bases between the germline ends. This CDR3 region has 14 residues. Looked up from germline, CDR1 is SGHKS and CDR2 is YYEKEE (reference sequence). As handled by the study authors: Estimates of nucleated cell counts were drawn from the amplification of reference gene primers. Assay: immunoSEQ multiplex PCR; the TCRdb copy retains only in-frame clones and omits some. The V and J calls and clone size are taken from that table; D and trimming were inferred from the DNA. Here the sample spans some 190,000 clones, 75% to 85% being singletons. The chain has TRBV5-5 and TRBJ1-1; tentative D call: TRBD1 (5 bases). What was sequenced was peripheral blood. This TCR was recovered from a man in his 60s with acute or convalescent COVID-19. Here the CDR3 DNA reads TGTGCCAGCAGCTTGAGAGCTAGGGGCACTGAAGCTTTCTTT. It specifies CASSLRARGTEAFF.